This T cell receptor (beta chain) was obtained from a study of T cell changes during pregnancy in multiple sclerosis. Profiling relied on immunoSEQ multiplex PCR, and the TCRdb table lists in-frame clones only, not all of them. The profile shows roughly 110,000 clones, around 90% of them singletons. This receptor was taken from a female donor in good health, enrolled as a control in a pregnancy study. This specimen was peripheral blood, taken in the third trimester of pregnancy.

The CDR3 DNA reads TGTGCCAGCATCGGGGGGGGAGGCTACACCTTC. Its translation: CASIGGGGYTF. The J gene is TRBJ1-2, the V gene TRBV2, with D possibly being TRBD1 (5 bases). The V and J ends lost 7 bases and 8 bases respectively, with 11 bases between them. This CDR3 comprises 11 residues. From germline, CDR1 is SNHLY and CDR2 FYNNEI.